The rows below give T cell receptor beta chains drawn from one sample of a study of cytomegalovirus exposure and HLA in healthy donors. Assay used: immunoSEQ multiplex PCR; TCRdb lists only in-frame clones, some missing. The data hold around 110,000 clones, with 73% observed a single time. Sequencing was performed on PBMCs. Source of these receptors: a man aged 25-45 years in good health and CMV-seronegative. CDR3s include the opening cysteine and the closing phenylalanine or tryptophan. A D gene is named only where the DNA matches it firmly. Clone size is stated in some rows and not others, as once, few, many or a class when expanded.

v_call: TRBV7-9
clone_size: few
d_call: -
j_call: TRBJ1-1
cdr3_aa: CASSAPTSPGAFF
cdr3_nt: TGTGCCAGCAGCGCCCCGACCTCCCCGGGGGCTTTCTTT

v_call: TRBV5-1
clone_size: -
d_call: -
j_call: TRBJ2-1
cdr3_aa: CASSLADSYNEQFF
cdr3_nt: TGCGCCAGCAGCTTGGCCGACAGCTACAATGAGCAGTTCTTC

v_call: TRBV2
clone_size: few
d_call: -
j_call: TRBJ1-1
cdr3_aa: CASRKTDLNTEAFF
cdr3_nt: TGTGCCAGCAGGAAGACAGATCTGAACACTGAAGCTTTCTTT

v_call: TRBV7-2
clone_size: once
d_call: TRBD1
j_call: TRBJ2-3
cdr3_aa: CASSLQGAGTDTQYF
cdr3_nt: TGTGCCAGCAGCCTGCAGGGGGCGGGCACAGATACGCAGTATTTT

v_call: TRBV11-3
clone_size: -
d_call: TRBD1
j_call: TRBJ1-2
cdr3_aa: CASSSQTAGQGSHGYTF
cdr3_nt: TGTGCCAGCAGCTCCCAAACTGCCGGACAGGGTTCTCATGGCTACACCTTC

v_call: TRBV7-2
clone_size: once
d_call: -
j_call: TRBJ2-7
cdr3_aa: CASSPRTAYEQYF
cdr3_nt: TGTGCCAGCAGCCCCCGGACAGCCTACGAGCAGTACTTC

v_call: TRBV20-1
clone_size: once
d_call: -
j_call: TRBJ2-7
cdr3_aa: CSALHSYEQYF
cdr3_nt: TGCAGTGCCCTCCACAGCTACGAGCAGTACTTC

v_call: TRBV14
clone_size: -
d_call: TRBD1
j_call: TRBJ1-2
cdr3_aa: CASRPGTGGGYTF
cdr3_nt: TGTGCCAGCAGGCCCGGGACAGGGGGTGGCTACACCTTC

v_call: TRBV7-7
clone_size: -
d_call: TRBD2
j_call: TRBJ2-5
cdr3_aa: CASSPALAGETQYF
cdr3_nt: TGTGCCAGCAGCCCCGCGCTAGCGGGAGAGACCCAGTACTTC

v_call: TRBV7-8
clone_size: -
d_call: TRBD1
j_call: TRBJ2-7
cdr3_aa: CASSDDRTGSKQYF
cdr3_nt: TGTGCCAGCAGCGACGATCGGACAGGGTCGAAGCAGTACTTC

v_call: TRBV5-1
clone_size: -
d_call: -
j_call: TRBJ1-1
cdr3_aa: CASSPNRGVNTEAFF
cdr3_nt: TGCGCCAGCAGCCCTAACCGGGGGGTGAACACTGAAGCTTTCTTT

v_call: TRBV28
clone_size: once
d_call: TRBD1
j_call: TRBJ1-2
cdr3_aa: CASSLWQGVGDGYTF
cdr3_nt: TGTGCCAGCAGTTTGTGGCAGGGGGTAGGGGATGGCTACACCTTC

v_call: TRBV7-8
clone_size: -
d_call: -
j_call: TRBJ1-5
cdr3_aa: CASSSVPNSNQPQHF
cdr3_nt: TGTGCCAGCAGCTCGGTCCCTAATAGCAATCAGCCCCAGCATTTT

v_call: TRBV19
clone_size: -
d_call: -
j_call: TRBJ2-7
cdr3_aa: CASSMGQGGFFQYF
cdr3_nt: TGTGCCAGTAGTATGGGGCAGGGGGGATTTTTCCAGTACTTC

v_call: TRBV11-1
clone_size: -
d_call: TRBD2
j_call: TRBJ2-7
cdr3_aa: CASSPGTSATYEQYF
cdr3_nt: TGTGCCAGCAGCCCAGGGACTAGCGCAACCTACGAGCAGTACTTC

v_call: TRBV30
clone_size: few
d_call: TRBD1
j_call: TRBJ1-2
cdr3_aa: CAWSEEGARYGYTF
cdr3_nt: TGTGCCTGGAGTGAGGAGGGGGCTCGGTATGGCTACACCTTC

v_call: TRBV5-4
clone_size: -
d_call: -
j_call: TRBJ2-7
cdr3_aa: CASSKIGSHYEQYF
cdr3_nt: TGTGCCAGCAGCAAAATCGGTTCCCACTACGAGCAGTACTTC

v_call: TRBV2
clone_size: -
d_call: -
j_call: TRBJ2-5
cdr3_aa: CASHGSIQETQYF
cdr3_nt: TGTGCCAGCCACGGGAGTATACAAGAGACCCAGTACTTC

v_call: TRBV4-1
clone_size: -
d_call: -
j_call: TRBJ2-3
cdr3_aa: CASSQDRERSTDTQYF
cdr3_nt: TGCGCCAGCAGCCAAGATCGGGAGCGGAGCACAGATACGCAGTATTTT

v_call: TRBV5-1
clone_size: -
d_call: -
j_call: TRBJ1-2
cdr3_aa: CASSLDSRALYGYTF
cdr3_nt: TGCGCCAGCAGCCTAGACAGTAGAGCCCTCTATGGCTACACCTTC

v_call: TRBV28
clone_size: -
d_call: TRBD1
j_call: TRBJ1-1
cdr3_aa: CASSPGTGLYPFF
cdr3_nt: TGTGCCAGCAGCCCCGGGACAGGGCTTTATCCTTTCTTT

v_call: TRBV6-1
clone_size: -
d_call: -
j_call: TRBJ2-7
cdr3_aa: CASSEGRESYEQYF
cdr3_nt: TGTGCCAGCAGTGAAGGTAGAGAAAGCTACGAGCAGTACTTC

v_call: TRBV7-7
clone_size: -
d_call: TRBD1
j_call: TRBJ2-7
cdr3_aa: CASSFTGVTEQYF
cdr3_nt: TGTGCCAGCAGCTTTACAGGGGTTACCGAGCAGTACTTC